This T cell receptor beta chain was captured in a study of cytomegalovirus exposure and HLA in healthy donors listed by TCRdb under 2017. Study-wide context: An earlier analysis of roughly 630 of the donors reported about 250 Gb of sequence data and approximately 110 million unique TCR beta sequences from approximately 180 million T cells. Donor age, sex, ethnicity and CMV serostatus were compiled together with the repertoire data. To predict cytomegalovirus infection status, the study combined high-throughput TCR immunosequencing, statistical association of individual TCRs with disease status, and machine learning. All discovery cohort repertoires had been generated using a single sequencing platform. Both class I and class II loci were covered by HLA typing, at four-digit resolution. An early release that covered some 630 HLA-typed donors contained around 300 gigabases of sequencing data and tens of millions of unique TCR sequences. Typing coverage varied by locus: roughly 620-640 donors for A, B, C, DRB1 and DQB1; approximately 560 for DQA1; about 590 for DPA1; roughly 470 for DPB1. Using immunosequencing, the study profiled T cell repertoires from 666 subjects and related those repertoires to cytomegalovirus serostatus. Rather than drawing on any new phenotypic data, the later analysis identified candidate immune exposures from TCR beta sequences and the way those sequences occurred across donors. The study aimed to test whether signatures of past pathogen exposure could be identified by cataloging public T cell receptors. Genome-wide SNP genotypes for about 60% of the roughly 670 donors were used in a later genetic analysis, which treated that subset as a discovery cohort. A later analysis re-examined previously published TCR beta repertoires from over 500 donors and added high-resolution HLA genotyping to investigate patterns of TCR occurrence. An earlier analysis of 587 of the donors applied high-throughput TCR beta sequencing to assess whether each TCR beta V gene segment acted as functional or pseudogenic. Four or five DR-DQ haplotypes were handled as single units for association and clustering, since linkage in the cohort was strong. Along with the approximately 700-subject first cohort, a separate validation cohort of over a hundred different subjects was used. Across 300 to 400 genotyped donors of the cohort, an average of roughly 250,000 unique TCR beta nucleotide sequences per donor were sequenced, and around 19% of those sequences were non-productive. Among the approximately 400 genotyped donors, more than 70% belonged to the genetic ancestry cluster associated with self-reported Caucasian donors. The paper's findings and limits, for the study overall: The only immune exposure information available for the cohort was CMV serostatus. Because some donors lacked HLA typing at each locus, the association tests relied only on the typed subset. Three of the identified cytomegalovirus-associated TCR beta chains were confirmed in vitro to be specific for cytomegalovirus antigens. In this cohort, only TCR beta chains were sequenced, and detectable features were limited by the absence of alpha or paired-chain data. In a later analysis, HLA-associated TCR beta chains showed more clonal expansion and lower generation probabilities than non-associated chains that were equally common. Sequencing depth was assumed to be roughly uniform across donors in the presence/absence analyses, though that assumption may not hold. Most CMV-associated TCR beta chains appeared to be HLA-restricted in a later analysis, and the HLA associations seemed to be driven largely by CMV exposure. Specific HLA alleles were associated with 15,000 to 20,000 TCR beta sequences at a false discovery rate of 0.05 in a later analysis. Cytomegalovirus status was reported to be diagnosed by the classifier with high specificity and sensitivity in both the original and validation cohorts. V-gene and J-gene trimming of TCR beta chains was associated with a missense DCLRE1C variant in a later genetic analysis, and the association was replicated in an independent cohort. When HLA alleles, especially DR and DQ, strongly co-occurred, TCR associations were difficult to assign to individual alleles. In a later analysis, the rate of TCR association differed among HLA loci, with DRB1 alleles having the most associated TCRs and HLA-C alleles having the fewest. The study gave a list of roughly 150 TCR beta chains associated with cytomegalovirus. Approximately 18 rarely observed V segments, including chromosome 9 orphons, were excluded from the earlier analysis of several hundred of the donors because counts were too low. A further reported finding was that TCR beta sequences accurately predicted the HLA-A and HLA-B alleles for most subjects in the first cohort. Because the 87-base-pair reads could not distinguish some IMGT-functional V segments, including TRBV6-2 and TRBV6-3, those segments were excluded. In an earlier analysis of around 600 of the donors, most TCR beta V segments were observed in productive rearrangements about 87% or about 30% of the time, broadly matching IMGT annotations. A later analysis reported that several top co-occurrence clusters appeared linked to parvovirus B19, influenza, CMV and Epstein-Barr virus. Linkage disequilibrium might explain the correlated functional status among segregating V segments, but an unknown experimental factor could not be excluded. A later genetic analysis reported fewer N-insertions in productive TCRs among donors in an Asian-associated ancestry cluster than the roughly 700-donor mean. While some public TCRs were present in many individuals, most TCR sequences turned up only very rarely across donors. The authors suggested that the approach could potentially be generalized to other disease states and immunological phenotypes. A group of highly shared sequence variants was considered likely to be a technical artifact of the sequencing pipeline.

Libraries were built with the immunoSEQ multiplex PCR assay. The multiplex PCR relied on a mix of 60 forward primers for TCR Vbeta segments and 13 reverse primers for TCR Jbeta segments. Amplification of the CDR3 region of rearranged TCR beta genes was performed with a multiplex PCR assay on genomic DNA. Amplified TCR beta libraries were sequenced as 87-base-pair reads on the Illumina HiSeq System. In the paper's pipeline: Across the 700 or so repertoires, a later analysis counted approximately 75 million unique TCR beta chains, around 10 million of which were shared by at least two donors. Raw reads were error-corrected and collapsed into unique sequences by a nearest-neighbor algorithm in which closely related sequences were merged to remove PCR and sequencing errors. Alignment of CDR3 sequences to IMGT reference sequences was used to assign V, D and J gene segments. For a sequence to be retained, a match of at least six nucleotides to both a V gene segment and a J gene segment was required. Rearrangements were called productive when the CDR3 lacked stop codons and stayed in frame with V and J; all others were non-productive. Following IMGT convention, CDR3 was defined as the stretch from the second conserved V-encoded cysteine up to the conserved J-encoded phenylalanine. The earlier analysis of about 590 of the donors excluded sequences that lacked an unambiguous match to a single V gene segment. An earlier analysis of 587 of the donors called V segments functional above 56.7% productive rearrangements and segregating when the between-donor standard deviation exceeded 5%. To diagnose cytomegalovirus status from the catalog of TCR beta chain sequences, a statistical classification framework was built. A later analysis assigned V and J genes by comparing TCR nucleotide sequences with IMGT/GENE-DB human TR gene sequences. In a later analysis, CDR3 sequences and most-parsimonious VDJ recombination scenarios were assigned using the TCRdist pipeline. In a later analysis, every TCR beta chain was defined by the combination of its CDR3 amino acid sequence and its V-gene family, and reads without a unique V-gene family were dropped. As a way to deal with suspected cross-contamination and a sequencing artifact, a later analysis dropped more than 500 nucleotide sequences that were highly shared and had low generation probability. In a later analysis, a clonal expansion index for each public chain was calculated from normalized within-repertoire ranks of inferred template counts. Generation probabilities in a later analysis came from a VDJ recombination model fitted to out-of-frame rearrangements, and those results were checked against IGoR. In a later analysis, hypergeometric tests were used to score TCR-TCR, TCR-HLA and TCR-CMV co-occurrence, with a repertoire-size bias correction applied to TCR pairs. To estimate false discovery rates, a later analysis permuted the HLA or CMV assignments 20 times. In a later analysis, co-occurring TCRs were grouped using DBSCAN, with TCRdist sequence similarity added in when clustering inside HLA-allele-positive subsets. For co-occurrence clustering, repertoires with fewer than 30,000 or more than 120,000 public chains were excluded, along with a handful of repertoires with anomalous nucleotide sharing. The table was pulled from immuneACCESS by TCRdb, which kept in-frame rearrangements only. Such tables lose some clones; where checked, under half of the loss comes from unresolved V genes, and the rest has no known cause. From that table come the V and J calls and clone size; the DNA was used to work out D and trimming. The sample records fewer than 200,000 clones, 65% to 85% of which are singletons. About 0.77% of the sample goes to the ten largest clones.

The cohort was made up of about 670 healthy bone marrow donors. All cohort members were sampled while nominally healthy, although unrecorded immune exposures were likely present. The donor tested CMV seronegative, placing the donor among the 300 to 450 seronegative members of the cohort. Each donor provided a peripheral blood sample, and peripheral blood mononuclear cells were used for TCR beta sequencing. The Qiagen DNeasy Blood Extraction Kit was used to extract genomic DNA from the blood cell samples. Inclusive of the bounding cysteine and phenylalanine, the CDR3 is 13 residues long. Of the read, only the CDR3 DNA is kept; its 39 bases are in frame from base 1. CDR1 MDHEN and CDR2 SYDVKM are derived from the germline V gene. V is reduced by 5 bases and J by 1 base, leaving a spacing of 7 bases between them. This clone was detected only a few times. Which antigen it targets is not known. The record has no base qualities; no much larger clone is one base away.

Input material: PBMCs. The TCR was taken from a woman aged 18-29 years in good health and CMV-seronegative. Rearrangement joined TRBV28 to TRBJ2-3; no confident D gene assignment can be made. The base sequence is TGTGCCAGCAGTCACAAACGCACAGATACGCAGTATTTT. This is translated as CASSHKRTDTQYF.